Below, 21 T cell receptor beta chains from the same sample are listed, as sequenced in a study of blood T cell repertoires in COVID-19. The repertoire was sequenced with immunoSEQ multiplex PCR; TCRdb's copy has only in-frame clones and lacks some. The data show more than 110,000 clones, 75% to 90% seen once. Sequencing was done on a sample of peripheral blood. All receptors derive from a human donor in a cohort sampled during active COVID-19.

The V call is TRBV6-2 or TRBV6-3, the J call TRBJ1-2; D perhaps matches TRBD1 (5 bases). This CDR3 comprises 17 residues. CDR1 and CDR2 from the germline V gene are MNHEY and SVGEGT. V was shortened by 0 bases and J by 1 base, with 15 bases between the two germline ends. As DNA, the CDR3 is TGTGCCAGCAGTTACTCCCGGACACGGAGTCTTAACTATGGCTACACCTTC. Residues: CASSYSRTRSLNYGYTF.

V usage is TRBV30 and J usage is TRBJ2-6; the D gene is possibly TRBD1 (6 bases). Germline V lookup: CDR1 GTSNPN, CDR2 SVGIG (reference sequence). V was clipped by 0 bases and J by 3 bases, with 9 bases between them. The CDR3 has 15 residues. The CDR3 DNA sequence: TGTGCCTGGAGTGTAGGGGGATTTGGGGCCAACGTCCTGACTTTC. Amino acids: CAWSVGGFGANVLTF.

The V gene is TRBV5-1, the J gene TRBJ2-5; 11 bases line up with TRBD1. Germline lookup yields CDR1 SGHRS and CDR2 YFSETQ. The CDR3 spans 16 residues. V gave up 0 bases and J gave up 5 bases; unmatched junction bases: 6. CDR3 residues: CASSLGTGGVWETQYF. CDR3 DNA: TGCGCCAGCAGCTTGGGGACAGGGGGCGTTTGGGAGACCCAGTACTTC.

The rearrangement joins TRBV5-5 to TRBJ2-1, with D possibly TRBD1 on 6 matching bases. CDR1 and CDR2 (germline): SGHKS, YYEKEE (reference sequence). V was clipped by 0 bases and J by 6 bases, with 13 bases between them. The CDR3 loop spans 15 amino acids. The CDR3 DNA sequence: TGTGCCAGCAGCTTGGCAGGGGCGATCGGCAATGAGCAGTTCTTC. Amino acids: CASSLAGAIGNEQFF.

The chain combines TRBV11-3 with TRBJ2-1; 16 bases map to TRBD2. The germline gives CDR1 SGHNT, CDR2 YENEEA. Trimming took 5 bases from V and 2 from J; bases not matched to a gene: 6. The CDR3 has 18 amino acids. CDR3 coding DNA: TGTGCCAGCAGCCCTCAGGGACTAGCGGGAGGGCCCTACAATGAGCAGTTCTTC. Translation: CASSPQGLAGGPYNEQFF.

V and J are TRBV7-2 and TRBJ2-3, with 12 nucleotides matching TRBD2. The germline gives CDR1 SGHTA, CDR2 FQGNSA. The CDR3 consists of 17 residues. V shed 4 bases and J 3 bases; nucleotides not matched to a gene: 8. CDR3 in amino acids: CASSYLAGGGGTDTQYF. Written as DNA, the CDR3 is TGTGCCAGCAGCTATCTAGCGGGAGGGGGAGGGACAGATACGCAGTATTTT. The variable domain in full, with the rest retrieved from reference TRBV7-2 and TRBJ2-3, is GAGVSQSPSNKVTEKGKDVELRCDPISGHTALYWYRQSLGQGLEFLIYFQGNSAPDKSGLPSDRFSAERTGGSVSTLTIQRTQQEDSAVYLCASSYLAGGGGTDTQYFGPGTRLTVL.

The V and J genes are TRBV6-2 or TRBV6-3 and TRBJ1-1; D is unclear. From germline, CDR1 is MNHEY and CDR2 SVGEGT. The CDR3 is 14 residues long. V was shortened by 6 bases and J by 0 bases, with 11 bases between the two germline ends. CDR3 coding DNA: TGTGCCAGCAGCCAGAGGGTAATGAACACTGAAGCTTTCTTT. Its translation: CASSQRVMNTEAFF.

The chain recombines TRBV5-1 with TRBJ2-1; weak D call: TRBD2 (5 bases). V was pared by 4 bases and J by 3 bases, with 11 bases between. In germline, CDR1 is SGHRS, CDR2 YFSETQ. The CDR3 loop spans 14 amino acids. The CDR3 coding sequence is TGCGCCAGCAGCCCGACCCGGGGCTACAATGAGCAGTTCTTC. This codes for CASSPTRGYNEQFF. The full variable domain, its missing parts supplied by reference TRBV5-1 and TRBJ2-1, is KAGVTQTPRYLIKTRGQQVTLSCSPISGHRSVSWYQQTPGQGLQFLFEYFSETQRNKGNFPGRFSGRQFSNSRSEMNVSTLELGDSALYLCASSPTRGYNEQFFGPGTRLTVL.

The chain links TRBV7-2 to TRBJ2-7; the D is unclear. V lost 7 bases and J lost 4, with 11 bases in between. Looked up from germline, CDR1 is SGHTA and CDR2 is FQGNSA. CDR3 length equals 12 residues. CDR3 in DNA: TGTGCCAGCAAAGCCGGCGGTTACGAGCAGTACTTC. This gives the protein CASKAGGYEQYF.

The chain employs TRBV2 and TRBJ1-3, with a possible D match to TRBD1 (6 bases). The V gene lost 5 bases and the J gene lost 0 bases, with 11 bases spanning the gap. CDR3 length: 15 residues. Germline lookup yields CDR1 SNHLY and CDR2 FYNNEI. This CDR3 reads CASSPQGSSGNTIYF. For the CDR3, the DNA is TGTGCCAGCAGTCCACAGGGAAGCTCTGGAAACACCATATATTTT.

The V gene is TRBV6-5, the J gene TRBJ1-1; possible D gene TRBD1, 5 bases. V gave up 6 bases and J gave up 0 bases, with 14 bases separating them. The germline V gene encodes CDR1 MNHEY and CDR2 SVGAGI. The CDR3 extends over 15 amino acids. The DNA for the CDR3 is TGTGCCAGCAGCCGCGGGGGGGGGATGAACACTGAAGCTTTCTTT. Amino acids: CASSRGGGMNTEAFF.

There are a few counts of this clone. V is TRBV6-5 and J is TRBJ2-7, with TRBD1 matching 9 bases. Germline values: CDR1 MNHEY, CDR2 SVGAGI. The junction had 8 bases not matched to a gene; V was cut back by 8 bases and J by 6 bases. CDR3 length equals 13 residues. CDR3 nucleotides: TGTGCCAGCGGGGTACAGGGGGCCCTCGAGCAGTACGTC. Translated, it gives CASGVQGALEQYV.

J is TRBJ1-5 and V is TRBV19; TRBD1 is a possible D gene (5 bases). Per germline, CDR1 LNHDA and CDR2 SQIVND (reference sequence). Trimming stripped 4 bases from V and 3 bases from J, with 13 bases between. This CDR3 has 15 amino acids. The CDR3 region has the DNA TGTGCCAGTAGTAGCCAGGGCTACAACAATCAGCCCCAGCATTTT. Protein product: CASSSQGYNNQPQHF.

V and J are TRBV7-2 and TRBJ1-5; perhaps TRBD1 as D (5 bases). The CDR3 runs 15 residues. V lost 2 bases and J 6 bases, leaving 14 bases between the germline ends. Germline loops: CDR1 SGHTA, CDR2 FQGNSA. The CDR3 nucleotides read TGTGCCAGCAGCTTACAAGCAGGGCTCGTTCAGCCCCAGCATTTT. Protein sequence: CASSLQAGLVQPQHF.

The chain has TRBV7-3 and TRBJ2-3; tentative D call: TRBD1 (6 bases). There are 15 residues in the CDR3. The ends were cut back, 4 bases at V and 0 bases at J, with 11 bases in the middle. CDR1 is SGHTA and CDR2 is FQGTGA in the germline V gene. CDR3 protein: CASSSGQTSTDTQYF. The CDR3, as DNA: TGTGCCAGCAGCTCCGGACAGACTAGCACAGATACGCAGTATTTT.

The rearrangement links TRBV5-6 to TRBJ2-7, with D perhaps TRBD1 (8 bases). Per the germline V gene, CDR1 is SGHDT and CDR2 is YYEEEE. Trimming took off 2 bases at V and 7 bases at J, with 25 bases between the two ends. The CDR3 loop spans 17 amino acids. The CDR3 DNA is TGTGCCAGCAGCTTCGGGGGGACAGGTTCCGTCCCGTCGGAGCAGTACGTC. It encodes CASSFGGTGSVPSEQYV.

The V gene is TRBV5-4, the J gene TRBJ2-1; 13 nucleotides match TRBD2. Germline assignment: CDR1 SGHNT and CDR2 YYREEE (reference sequence). Unmatched junction bases numbered 7, after V lost 4 bases and J lost 6 bases. The CDR3 runs 16 residues. CDR3 sequence (DNA): TGTGCCAGCAGCCCCTCAACTAGCGGGAGGGTCAATGAGCAGTTCTTC. Its protein product is CASSPSTSGRVNEQFF.

The chain is built from TRBV18 and TRBJ2-7, with D perhaps matching TRBD2 (6 bases). The CDR3 contains 15 residues. Trimming removed 4 bases from V and 2 bases from J, with 15 bases in between. CDR1 and CDR2 (germline): KGHSH, LQKENI. DNA for the CDR3: TGTGCCAGCTCACGGGGCGGGGAAGTCGCCTACGAGCAGTACGTC. This gives the protein CASSRGGEVAYEQYV.

The V call is TRBV6-1, the J call TRBJ2-5, with 7 bases aligning to TRBD1. V lost 3 bases, J lost 3 bases, and 4 bases stayed unmatched. Germline assignment: CDR1 MNHNS and CDR2 SASEGT. CDR3 length: 14 amino acids. The CDR3 DNA reads TGTGCCAGCAGTGATACAGGGGCGGAAGAGACCCAGTACTTC. Encoded protein: CASSDTGAEETQYF.

This chain links TRBV4-3 with TRBJ2-3; D perhaps matches TRBD2 (6 bases). The germline gives CDR1 LGHNA, CDR2 YSLEER. Trimming cost V 0 bases and J 2 bases, with 15 bases left between them. The CDR3 length is 17 residues. DNA for the CDR3: TGCGCCAGCAGCCAAGATCGGGGGACCGCTCTCACAGATACGCAGTATTTT. Encoded protein: CASSQDRGTALTDTQYF.

V usage is TRBV6-1 and J usage is TRBJ1-5; the D gene is possibly TRBD1 (5 bases). Trimming stripped 3 bases from V and 4 bases from J, with 13 bases between. This CDR3 is 15 amino acids long. Germline V CDR1 and CDR2: MNHNS, SASEGT. CDR3 loop: CASSDQGGTNQPQHF. The CDR3 DNA reads TGTGCCAGCAGTGACCAGGGTGGAACAAATCAGCCCCAGCATTTT.